This paragraph covers one T cell receptor beta chain sequence. The target antigen is unknown. The PCR ran on 60 Vbeta and 13 Jbeta primers. Generated by immunoSEQ multiplex PCR, the TCRdb table keeps only in-frame clones and is missing some. The sample gives just under 95,000 clones, roughly 86% of which show up once; about a tenth is in the top ten. Between the trimmed V and J ends, which lost 5 bases and 0 bases, there was a span of 14 bases. Germline V gives CDR1 SGHVS, CDR2 FQNEAQ. CDR3 size: 16 residues. The sample originates from a study of cytomegalovirus exposure and HLA in healthy donors. About the study: Out of about 190 million T cells, an earlier analysis found about 120 million unique TCR beta sequences in total. Overall study results and limits: Productive rates of about 87% or about 30% were seen for most TCR beta V segments in an earlier analysis. For presence/absence analyses, sequencing depth was assumed to be roughly uniform across donors.

The TCR sequence derives from a human donor in good health. The rearrangement links TRBV7-8 to TRBJ1-3, with D possibly TRBD1 on 5 matching bases. What was sequenced was PBMCs. The CDR3 DNA follows: TGTGCCAGCAGCGGCAGGGTGATTAGCTCTGGAAACACCATATATTTT. It encodes CASSGRVISSGNTIYF.